The 9 T cell receptor beta chains given below trace back to one sample, sequenced in a study of human CD8 memory T cell subsets (dated by TCRdb to 2020 to 2022). Sequencing instrument: NextSeq 550. A Human TCR Profiling Kit was used to prepare UMI-labeled 5' RACE TCRbeta libraries. Reads reprocessed by TCRdb are summarized as one entry per CDR3 protein sequence, and DNA is absent. The sample table on file contains about 10,000 distinct CDR3 sequences. 8% to 10% of the sample comes from the top ten. The sample comprised CD8+ stem-like memory T cells (TSCM and TCM) sorted from PBMCs. Per the publication, the cell subset or site label means: stem-like memory CD8 T cells (TSTEM), CCR7+ PD-1- TIGIT-. These receptors all come from a human donor in good health.

The chain uses TRBV6-6 and TRBJ2-7; TCRdb reports TRBD1, a call that lacks DNA to check it against. Germline V CDR1 and CDR2: MNHNY, SVGAGI (reference sequence). The CDR3 is 15 amino acids. The CDR3 spells CASSYYGTGAYEQYF.

The V and J genes are TRBV5-5 and TRBJ2-1. The CDR3 runs 11 residues. Looked up from germline, CDR1 is SGHKS and CDR2 is YYEKEE (reference sequence). This CDR3 reads CASSLVLEQFF.

The J gene is TRBJ2-4, the V gene TRBV7-2; TCRdb outputs TRBD2, but without DNA this stays unchecked. The germline V gene has CDR1 SGHTA and CDR2 FQGNSA. CDR3 length equals 18 residues. The CDR3 loop reads CASSLILAESLAKNIQYF.

This chain links TRBV9 with TRBJ2-7; TCRdb gives TRBD1 as the D gene, but with no DNA this cannot be confirmed. The CDR3 loop spans 15 amino acids. The germline gives CDR1 SGDLS, CDR2 YYNGEE. This CDR3 reads CASSVGGRGPDEQYF.

This chain connects TRBV9 to TRBJ2-1; the TCRdb call, TRBD1, lacks DNA for checking. CDR3 length: 14 residues. Germline assignment: CDR1 SGDLS and CDR2 YYNGEE. CDR3 region: CASSVQGARDEQFF.

The rearrangement links TRBV15 to TRBJ1-2; there is no DNA to check the TCRdb D call of TRBD1. The CDR3 totals 17 residues. From germline, CDR1 is LNHNV and CDR2 YYDKDF (reference sequence). CDR3 sequence: CATSRDPPLDSYYGYTF.

Judged by frequency, this clonotype is medium-sized. This rearrangement joins TRBV4-3 to TRBJ2-1. Germline V gene lookup returns CDR1 LGHNA and CDR2 YSLEER. This CDR3 is built from 14 residues. The CDR3 sequence: CASSQEAYYNEQFF.

Judged by frequency, this clonotype is medium-sized (0.01 to 0.1%). This rearrangement joins TRBV7-8 to TRBJ1-1; no DNA is available, so the TRBD1 call from TCRdb remains unchecked. Looked up from germline, CDR1 is SGHVS and CDR2 is FQNEAQ. This CDR3 contains 14 residues. CDR3 residues: CASSLGTGETEAFF. Together with reference TRBV7-8 and TRBJ1-1, the CDR3 gives the full variable domain: GAGVSQSPRYKVAKRGQDVALRCDPISGHVSLFWYQQALGQGPEFLTYFQNEAQLDKSGLPSDRFFAERPEGSVSTLKIQRTQQEDSAVYLCASSLGTGETEAFFGQGTRLTVV.

This rearrangement joins TRBV19 to TRBJ2-2; TCRdb's D gene call, TRBD1, goes unchecked for lack of DNA. The germline CDR1 and CDR2 sequences are LNHDA and SQIVND (reference sequence). The CDR3 totals 14 residues. CDR3 in amino acids: CASSIQGYTGELFF.